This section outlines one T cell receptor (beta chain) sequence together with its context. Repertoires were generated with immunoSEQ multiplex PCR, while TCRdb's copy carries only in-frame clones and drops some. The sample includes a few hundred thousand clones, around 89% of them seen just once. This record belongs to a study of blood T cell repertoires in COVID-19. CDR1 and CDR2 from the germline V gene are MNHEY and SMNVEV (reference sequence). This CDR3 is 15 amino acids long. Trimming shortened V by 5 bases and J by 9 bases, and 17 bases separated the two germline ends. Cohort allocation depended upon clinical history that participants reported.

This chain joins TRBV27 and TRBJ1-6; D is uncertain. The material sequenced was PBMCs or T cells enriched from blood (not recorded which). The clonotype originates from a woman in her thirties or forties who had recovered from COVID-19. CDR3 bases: TGTGCCAGCAGTCCCCTGCGGACTCGCAGTTCACCCCTCCACTTT. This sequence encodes CASSPLRTRSSPLHF.